The 21 T cell receptor beta chains listed next were all sequenced from one sample in a study of blood T cell repertoires in COVID-19 (dated by TCRdb to the early 2020s). Receptors were amplified or captured by the immunoSEQ multiplex PCR assay. TCRdb mirrors the immuneACCESS table, restricted to in-frame sequences. Some clones are absent from its copies; in checked studies, under half trace to an unresolved V gene, and the reason for the others is unknown. The table for this sample lists 250,000 to 300,000 clones; 80% to 90% of them were counted only once. The ten largest make up roughly a tenth of the sample. The specimen sequenced was peripheral blood. These TCRs come from a woman in her 70s with COVID-19, enrolled during active disease.

This clone was observed a few times. The chain joins TRBV27 to TRBJ1-2; no clear D gene. The CDR3 extends over 13 amino acids. V lost 5 bases to trimming and J lost 2 bases, with 9 bases between them. Germline lookup yields CDR1 MNHEY and CDR2 SMNVEV (reference sequence). DNA for the CDR3: TGTGCCAGCAGTGCGTCATTGAACTATGGCTACACCTTC. This sequence encodes CASSASLNYGYTF.

This rearrangement joins TRBV12-3 or TRBV12-4 to TRBJ2-2; tentatively, D is TRBD1 (6 bases). The V and J ends lost 1 base and 6 bases respectively, with 6 bases between them. The length of the CDR3 is 13 residues. Here the CDR3 DNA reads TGTGCCAGCAGTTTAGGGGGGCCCGGGGAGCTGTTTTTT. This encodes CASSLGGPGELFF.

The chain is built from TRBV6-5 and TRBJ1-2; TRBD1 matches 7 bases. This CDR3 contains 15 residues. The V segment lost 5 bases and the J segment 7 bases; nucleotides outside the gene matches: 13. Germline-derived CDR1 and CDR2 are MNHEY and SVGAGI. CDR3 coding DNA: TGTGCCAGCAGTCGCAATGGCAGGGGGGATGCTGGCTACACCTTC. Protein: CASSRNGRGDAGYTF.

The chain uses TRBV2 and TRBJ1-6; perhaps TRBD1 as D (5 bases). V dropped 2 bases and J dropped 7 bases, with 12 bases sitting between them. The CDR3 contains 15 residues. The germline V gene encodes CDR1 SNHLY and CDR2 FYNNEI. CDR3 nucleotides: TGTGCCAGCAGTGAAAGGGGTGTGAAGAATTCACCCCTCCACTTT. It is translated as CASSERGVKNSPLHF.

The V and J genes are TRBV27 and TRBJ2-1; 8 bases are shared with TRBD1. V was clipped by 4 bases and J by 8 bases; unmatched bases: 10. Looked up from germline, CDR1 is MNHEY and CDR2 is SMNVEV (reference sequence). The CDR3 runs 15 residues. The CDR3 spells CASSSTGVKGYEQFF. The CDR3, as DNA: TGTGCCAGCAGTTCGACAGGGGTAAAGGGTTATGAGCAGTTCTTC.

The V call is TRBV11-3, the J call TRBJ2-1; perhaps TRBD2 as D (6 bases). Looked up from germline, CDR1 is SGHNT and CDR2 is YENEEA. Trimming pared 5 bases from V and 5 bases from J, leaving 16 bases between. CDR3 length equals 15 residues. The CDR3 loop reads CASSILSGEDNEQFF. In DNA, the CDR3 is TGTGCCAGCAGCATCCTTAGCGGAGAGGACAATGAGCAGTTCTTC.

This sequence joins TRBV28 and TRBJ1-2; the D gene is possibly TRBD1 (5 bases). Germline V lookup: CDR1 MDHEN, CDR2 SYDVKM. The CDR3 runs 14 residues. V was trimmed by 1 base and J by 5 bases, leaving 11 bases between them. The CDR3 loop is CASSLFKQVYGYTF. CDR3 coding DNA: TGTGCCAGCAGTTTATTCAAACAGGTATATGGCTACACCTTC.

V usage is TRBV6-2 or TRBV6-3 and J usage is TRBJ2-1, with 11 nucleotides matching TRBD2. The CDR3 has 17 residues. V lost 5 bases to trimming and J lost 1 base; unmatched junction nucleotides: 7. Looked up from germline, CDR1 is MNHEY and CDR2 is SVGEGT. This chain's CDR3 is CASSLTIAGGSYNEQFF. CDR3 in DNA: TGTGCCAGCAGTCTGACCATAGCGGGGGGGTCCTACAATGAGCAGTTCTTC.

The chain recombines TRBV25-1 with TRBJ1-2; D is perhaps TRBD1 (5 bases). V lost 6 bases and J 8 bases, leaving 19 bases between the germline ends. Germline V gene lookup returns CDR1 MGHDK and CDR2 SYGVNS. This CDR3 comprises 14 residues. DNA of the CDR3: TGTGCCAGCAGCGTCGGACACCGACCTTACGGCTACACCTTC. Protein sequence: CASSVGHRPYGYTF.

The chain recombines TRBV4-2 with TRBJ1-5; possibly TRBD1 for D (5 bases). CDR3 length equals 14 residues. The V gene's germline CDR1 is LGHNA and CDR2 YNFKEQ. The ends were cut back, 4 bases at V and 5 bases at J, with 12 bases in the middle. CDR3 nucleotide sequence: TGTGCCAGCAGCCCCACCTCGGGGGATCAGCCCCAGCATTTT. It translates to CASSPTSGDQPQHF.

V gene TRBV11-3 combines with J gene TRBJ2-3; D unclear. This CDR3 region has 13 residues. Looked up from germline, CDR1 is SGHNT and CDR2 is YENEEA. Trimming removed 8 bases at V and 1 base at J, with 10 bases between. DNA for the CDR3: TGTGCCAGCCGTCTACGCGGCACAGATACGCAGTATTTT. Amino acid sequence: CASRLRGTDTQYF.

The chain has TRBV7-2 and TRBJ2-3; 8 bases line up with TRBD2. With 5 bases clipped from V and 3 bases from J, the junction kept 10 bases outside the gene matches. The CDR3 contains 16 residues. Looked up from germline, CDR1 is SGHTA and CDR2 is FQGNSA. CDR3 amino acids: CASSLQREMRTDTQYF. The CDR3 DNA reads as TGTGCCAGCAGCCTACAGCGGGAGATGAGGACAGATACGCAGTATTTT.

The DNA of the CDR3 is TGTGCCAGCAGCCAAGATCCCCGGGAAGCGGGGGAGCAGTACTTC. Encoded protein: CASSQDPREAGEQYF. This rearrangement joins TRBV3-1 (or the pseudogene TRBV3-2) to TRBJ2-7; 7 bases are a match to TRBD2. V was pared by 0 bases and J by 7 bases, with 9 bases of the junction left unmatched. CDR1 LGHDT and CDR2 YNNKEL come from the germline V gene (reference sequence). CDR3 length: 15 residues.

The chain has TRBV30 and TRBJ2-3, with 14 bases aligning to TRBD2. V lost 1 base, J lost 2 bases, and 17 bases stayed unmatched. This CDR3 is built from 21 residues. Per germline, CDR1 GTSNPN and CDR2 SVGIG (reference sequence). The CDR3 DNA is TGTGCCTGGAGTGGGGATTTCAAGGGACTAGCGGGAGCGACTTCCACAGATACGCAGTATTTT. It specifies CAWSGDFKGLAGATSTDTQYF.

The chain couples TRBV6-5 to TRBJ2-1, with D possibly TRBD1 on 6 matching bases. Trimming removed 4 bases from V and 4 bases from J, with 14 bases in between. The CDR3 covers 15 residues. CDR1 and CDR2 from the germline V gene are MNHEY and SVGAGI. The CDR3 DNA follows: TGTGCCAGCAGTTCCTACAGGGAACCTTACAATGAGCAGTTCTTC. This gives the protein CASSSYREPYNEQFF.

The chain employs TRBV27 and TRBJ2-1, with D possibly TRBD1 on 5 matching bases. Germline V gene lookup returns CDR1 MNHEY and CDR2 SMNVEV (reference sequence). V was trimmed by 2 bases and J by 8 bases, leaving 16 bases between them. This CDR3 is 15 amino acids long. The CDR3 reads CASSLRPWGWDEQFF. CDR3 DNA: TGTGCCAGCAGTTTACGTCCATGGGGCTGGGATGAGCAGTTCTTC.

This rearrangement joins TRBV27 to TRBJ1-2; tentative D call: TRBD1 (5 bases). The CDR3 length is 15 residues. Germline V gene sequence: CDR1 MNHEY, CDR2 SMNVEV (reference sequence). With 0 bases removed from V and 7 bases from J, the gap between germline ends came to 15 bases. The CDR3 sequence: CASSLSWEGQRGYTF. The CDR3 coding sequence is TGTGCCAGCAGTTTATCGTGGGAGGGGCAACGTGGCTACACCTTC.

A single count supports this clone. The chain recombines TRBV27 with TRBJ1-5; 7 bases are a match to TRBD1. Germline V CDR1 and CDR2: MNHEY, SMNVEV (reference sequence). V was clipped by 4 bases and J by 3 bases; unmatched bases: 3. The CDR3 extends over 14 amino acids. CDR3 region: CASSSTGNNQPQHF. The CDR3 DNA is TGTGCCAGCAGTTCGACAGGGAACAATCAGCCCCAGCATTTT.

V is TRBV19 and J is TRBJ1-2; D remains unclear. Germline V CDR1 and CDR2: LNHDA, SQIVND (reference sequence). The CDR3 has 12 amino acids. V dropped 7 bases and J dropped 3 bases, with 9 bases sitting between them. CDR3 protein: CASKTVDYGYTF. CDR3 DNA: TGTGCCAGTAAAACGGTTGACTATGGCTACACCTTC.

V gene TRBV11-3 combines with J gene TRBJ1-2; D is ambiguous. V was trimmed by 1 base and J by 0 bases, leaving 9 bases between them. The CDR3 has 15 residues. Germline V lookup: CDR1 SGHNT, CDR2 YENEEA. The CDR3 sequence is CASSLGGGTNYGYTF. The CDR3 DNA follows: TGTGCCAGCAGCTTAGGAGGCGGAACTAACTATGGCTACACCTTC.

This chain joins TRBV30 and TRBJ1-1; TRBD1 might be the D (5 bases). The CDR3 is 13 residues long. The germline V gene has CDR1 GTSNPN and CDR2 SVGIG (reference sequence). The ends were cut back, 4 bases at V and 1 base at J, with 10 bases in the middle. The CDR3 protein is CAWTPGGNTEAFF. The CDR3 nucleotides are TGTGCCTGGACGCCGGGGGGGAACACTGAAGCTTTCTTT.